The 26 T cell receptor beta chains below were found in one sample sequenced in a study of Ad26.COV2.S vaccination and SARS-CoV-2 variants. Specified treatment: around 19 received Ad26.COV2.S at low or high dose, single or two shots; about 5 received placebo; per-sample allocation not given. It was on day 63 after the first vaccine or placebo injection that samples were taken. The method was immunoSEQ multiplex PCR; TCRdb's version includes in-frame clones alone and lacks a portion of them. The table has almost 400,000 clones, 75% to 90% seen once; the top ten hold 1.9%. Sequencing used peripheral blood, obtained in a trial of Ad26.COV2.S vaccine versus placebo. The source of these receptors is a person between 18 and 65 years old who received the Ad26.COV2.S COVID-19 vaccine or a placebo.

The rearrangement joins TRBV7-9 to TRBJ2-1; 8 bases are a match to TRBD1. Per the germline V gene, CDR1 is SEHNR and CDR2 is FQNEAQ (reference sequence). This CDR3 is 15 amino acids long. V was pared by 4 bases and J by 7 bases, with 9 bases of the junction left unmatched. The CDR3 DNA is TGTGCCAGCAGCTCACGGGACAGGAGGGGAAATGAGCAGTTCTTC. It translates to CASSSRDRRGNEQFF.

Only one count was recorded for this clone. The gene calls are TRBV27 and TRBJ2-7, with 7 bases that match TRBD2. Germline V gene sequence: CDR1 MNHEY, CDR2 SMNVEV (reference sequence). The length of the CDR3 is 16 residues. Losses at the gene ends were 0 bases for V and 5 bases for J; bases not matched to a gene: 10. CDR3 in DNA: TGTGCCAGCAGTTTATCGAGTGGTGGGAGGGAAAACGAGCAGTACTTC. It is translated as CASSLSSGGRENEQYF.

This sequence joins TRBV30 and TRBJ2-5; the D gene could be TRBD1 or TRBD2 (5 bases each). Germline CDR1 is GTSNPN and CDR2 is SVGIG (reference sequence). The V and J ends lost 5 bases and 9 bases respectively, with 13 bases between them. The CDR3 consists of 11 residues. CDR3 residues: CAWEGPKAQYF. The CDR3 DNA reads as TGTGCCTGGGAGGGGCCAAAGGCCCAGTACTTC.

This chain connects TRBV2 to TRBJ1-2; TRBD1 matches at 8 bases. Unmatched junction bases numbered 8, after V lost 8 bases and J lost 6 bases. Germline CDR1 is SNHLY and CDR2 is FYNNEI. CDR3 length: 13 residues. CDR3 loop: CASRRGDRHGYTF. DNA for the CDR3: TGTGCCAGCCGGAGGGGGGACAGGCATGGCTACACCTTC. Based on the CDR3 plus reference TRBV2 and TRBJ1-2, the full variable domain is EPEVTQTPSHQVTQMGQEVILRCVPISNHLYFYWYRQILGQKVEFLVSFYNNEISEKSEIFDDQFSVERPDGSNFTLKIRSTKLEDSAMYFCASRRGDRHGYTFGSGTRLTVV.

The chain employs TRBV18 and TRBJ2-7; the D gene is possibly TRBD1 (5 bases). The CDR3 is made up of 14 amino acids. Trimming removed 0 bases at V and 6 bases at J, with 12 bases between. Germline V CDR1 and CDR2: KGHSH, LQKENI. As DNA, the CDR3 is TGTGCCAGCTCACCACCAGCGACAGCCCTCGAGCAGTACTTC. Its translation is CASSPPATALEQYF.

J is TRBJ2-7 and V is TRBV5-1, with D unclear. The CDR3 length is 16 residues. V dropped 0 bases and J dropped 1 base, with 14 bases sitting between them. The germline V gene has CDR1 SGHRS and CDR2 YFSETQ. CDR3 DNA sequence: TGCGCCAGCAGCTTGGAGTTCGCAGCCTTATCCTACGAGCAGTACTTC. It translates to CASSLEFAALSYEQYF.

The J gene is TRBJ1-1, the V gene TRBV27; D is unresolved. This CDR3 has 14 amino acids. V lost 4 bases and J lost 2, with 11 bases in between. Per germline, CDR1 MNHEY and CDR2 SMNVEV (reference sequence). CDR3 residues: CASSSILGNTEAFF. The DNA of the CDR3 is TGTGCCAGCAGTTCCATCCTCGGAAACACTGAAGCTTTCTTT.

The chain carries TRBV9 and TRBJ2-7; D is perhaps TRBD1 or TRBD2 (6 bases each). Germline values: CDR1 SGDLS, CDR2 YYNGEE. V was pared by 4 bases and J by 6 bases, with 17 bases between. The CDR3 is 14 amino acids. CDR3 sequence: CASSPGAVEGEQYF. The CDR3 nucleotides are TGTGCCAGCAGCCCAGGGGCCGTGGAGGGCGAGCAGTACTTC.

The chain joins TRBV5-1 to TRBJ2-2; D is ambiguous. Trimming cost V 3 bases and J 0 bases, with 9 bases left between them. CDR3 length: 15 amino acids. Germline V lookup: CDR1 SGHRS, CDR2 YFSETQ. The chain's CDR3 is CASSWTEPNTGELFF. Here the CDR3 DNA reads TGCGCCAGCAGCTGGACGGAGCCGAACACCGGGGAGCTGTTTTTT.

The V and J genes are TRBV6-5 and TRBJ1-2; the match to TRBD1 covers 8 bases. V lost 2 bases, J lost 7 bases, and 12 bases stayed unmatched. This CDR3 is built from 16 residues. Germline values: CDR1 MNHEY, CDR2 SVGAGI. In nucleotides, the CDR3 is TGTGCCAGCAGTTACCACCCGACAGGGGTTGCCTCTGGCTACACCTTC. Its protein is CASSYHPTGVASGYTF.

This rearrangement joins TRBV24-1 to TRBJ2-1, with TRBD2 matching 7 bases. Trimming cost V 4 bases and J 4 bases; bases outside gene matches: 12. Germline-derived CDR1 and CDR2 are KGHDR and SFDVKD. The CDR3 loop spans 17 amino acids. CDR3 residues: CATSDRAGPNLYNEQFF. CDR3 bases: TGTGCCACCAGTGACCGAGCGGGGCCGAATTTATACAATGAGCAGTTCTTC.

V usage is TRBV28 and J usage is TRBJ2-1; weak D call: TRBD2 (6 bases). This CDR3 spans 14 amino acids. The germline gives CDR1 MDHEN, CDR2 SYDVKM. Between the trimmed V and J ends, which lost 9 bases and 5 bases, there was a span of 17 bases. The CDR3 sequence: CASQRGSGNNEQFF. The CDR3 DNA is TGTGCCAGTCAACGAGGTAGCGGAAACAATGAGCAGTTCTTC. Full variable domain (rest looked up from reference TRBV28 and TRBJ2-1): DVKVTQSSRYLVKRTGEKVFLECVQDMDHENMFWYRQDPGLGLRLIYFSYDVKMKEKGDIPEGYSVSREKKERFSLILESASTNQTSMYLCASQRGSGNNEQFFGPGTRLTVL.

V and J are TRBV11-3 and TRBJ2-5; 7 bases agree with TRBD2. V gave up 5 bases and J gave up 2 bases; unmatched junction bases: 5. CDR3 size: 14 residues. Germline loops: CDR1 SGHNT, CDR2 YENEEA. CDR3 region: CASSPGRRQETQYF. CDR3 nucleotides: TGTGCCAGCAGCCCCGGGAGGAGGCAAGAGACCCAGTACTTC.

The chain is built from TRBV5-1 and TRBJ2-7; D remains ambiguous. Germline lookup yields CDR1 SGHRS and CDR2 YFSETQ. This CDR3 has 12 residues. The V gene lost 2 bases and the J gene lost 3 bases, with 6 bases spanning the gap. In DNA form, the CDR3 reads TGCGCCAGCAGCTTCGGCGGCTACGAGCAGTACTTC. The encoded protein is CASSFGGYEQYF.

CDR3 sequence: CASSYGRGLYNEQFF. The CDR3 coding sequence is TGTGCCAGCAGTTACGGCCGTGGACTGTACAATGAGCAGTTCTTC. V gene TRBV6-5 combines with J gene TRBJ2-1; weak D call: TRBD2 (5 bases). In germline, CDR1 is MNHEY, CDR2 SVGAGI. The CDR3 sequence is 15 residues long. Trimming removed 2 bases at V and 4 bases at J, with 12 bases between.

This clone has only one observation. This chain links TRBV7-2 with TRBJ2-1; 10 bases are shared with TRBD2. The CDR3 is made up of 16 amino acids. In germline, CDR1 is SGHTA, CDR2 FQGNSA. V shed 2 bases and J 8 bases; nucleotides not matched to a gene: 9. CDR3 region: CASSLRAAGGKDEQFF. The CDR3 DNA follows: TGTGCCAGCAGCTTAAGGGCAGCGGGAGGGAAGGATGAGCAGTTCTTC. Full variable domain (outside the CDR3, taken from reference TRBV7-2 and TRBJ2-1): GAGVSQSPSNKVTEKGKDVELRCDPISGHTALYWYRQSLGQGLEFLIYFQGNSAPDKSGLPSDRFSAERTGGSVSTLTIQRTQQEDSAVYLCASSLRAAGGKDEQFFGPGTRLTVL.

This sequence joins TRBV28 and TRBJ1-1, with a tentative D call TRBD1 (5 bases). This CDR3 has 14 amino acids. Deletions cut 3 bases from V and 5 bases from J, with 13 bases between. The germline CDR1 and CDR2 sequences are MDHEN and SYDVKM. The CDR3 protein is CASSFNYGGTEAFF. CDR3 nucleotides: TGTGCCAGCAGTTTTAATTATGGGGGTACTGAAGCTTTCTTT.

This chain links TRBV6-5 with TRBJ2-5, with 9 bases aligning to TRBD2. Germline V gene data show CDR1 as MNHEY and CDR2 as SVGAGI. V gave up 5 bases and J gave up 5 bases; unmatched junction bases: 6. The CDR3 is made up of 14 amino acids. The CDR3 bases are TGTGCCAGCAGTACCTTAGCGGGAGCCGAGACCCAGTACTTC. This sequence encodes CASSTLAGAETQYF.

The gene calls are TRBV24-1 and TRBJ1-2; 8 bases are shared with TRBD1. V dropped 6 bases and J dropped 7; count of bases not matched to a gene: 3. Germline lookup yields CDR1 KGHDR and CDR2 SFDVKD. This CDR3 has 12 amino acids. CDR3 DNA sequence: TGTGCCACCAGTCAGGGGGCGTTTGGCTACACCTTC. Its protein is CATSQGAFGYTF.

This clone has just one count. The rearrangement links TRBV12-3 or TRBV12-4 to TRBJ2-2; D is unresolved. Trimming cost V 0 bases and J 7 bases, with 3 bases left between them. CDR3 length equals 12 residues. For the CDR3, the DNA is TGTGCCAGCAGTTTAGCGGGCGGGGAGCTGTTTTTT. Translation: CASSLAGGELFF.

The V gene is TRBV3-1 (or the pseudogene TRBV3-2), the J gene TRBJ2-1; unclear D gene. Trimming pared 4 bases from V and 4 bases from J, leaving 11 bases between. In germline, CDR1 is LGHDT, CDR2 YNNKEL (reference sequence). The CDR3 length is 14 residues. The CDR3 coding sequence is TGTGCCAGCAGCCGGCCTACAGCGTACAATGAGCAGTTCTTC. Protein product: CASSRPTAYNEQFF.

Here the CDR3 DNA reads TGTGCCAGCAGCTCCCGGGCCATGAACACTGAAGCTTTCTTT. Its protein is CASSSRAMNTEAFF. The V and J genes are TRBV28 and TRBJ1-1, with unresolved D. V was trimmed by 6 bases and J by 0 bases, leaving 11 bases between them. Per germline, CDR1 MDHEN and CDR2 SYDVKM. The CDR3 is 14 residues long.

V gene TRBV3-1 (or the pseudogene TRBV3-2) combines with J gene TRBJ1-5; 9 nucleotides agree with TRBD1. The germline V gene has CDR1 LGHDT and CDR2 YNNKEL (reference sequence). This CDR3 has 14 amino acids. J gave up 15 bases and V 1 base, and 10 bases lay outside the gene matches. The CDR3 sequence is CASSQGTGDGGSHF. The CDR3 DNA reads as TGTGCCAGCAGCCAAGGGACAGGGGACGGTGGGTCGCATTTT.

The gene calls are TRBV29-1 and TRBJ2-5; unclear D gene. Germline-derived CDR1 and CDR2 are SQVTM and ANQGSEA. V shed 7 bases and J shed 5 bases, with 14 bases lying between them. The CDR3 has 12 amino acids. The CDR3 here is CSGGSEPETQYF. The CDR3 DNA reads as TGCAGCGGTGGATCGGAACCGGAGACCCAGTACTTC.

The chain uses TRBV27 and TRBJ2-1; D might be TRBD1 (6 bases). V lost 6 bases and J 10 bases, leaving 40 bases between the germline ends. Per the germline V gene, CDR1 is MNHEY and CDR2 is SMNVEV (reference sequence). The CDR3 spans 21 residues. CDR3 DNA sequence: TGTGCCAGCAGAGAGGGTCGCCGTTTTGTGGGGAGACAACTCCAGGGACACGAGCAGTTCTTC. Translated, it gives CASREGRRFVGRQLQGHEQFF.

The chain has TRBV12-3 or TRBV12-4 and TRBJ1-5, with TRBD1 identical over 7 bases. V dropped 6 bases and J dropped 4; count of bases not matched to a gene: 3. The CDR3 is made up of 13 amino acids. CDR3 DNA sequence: TGTGCCAGCAGCCAACAGGGGAATCAGCCCCAGCATTTT. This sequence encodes CASSQQGNQPQHF.